Listed below are T cell receptor beta chains from one sample, sequenced in a study of human T cells and chemical hapten exposure. MiXCR, run by TCRdb on the RACE reads, gives a single entry per CDR3 protein. Of over 85,000 distinct CDR3 sequences listed, 10% to 14% are singletons. The sample was whole blood, taken in connection with sensitization to the hapten diphenylcyclopropenone (DPC). The receptor set was obtained from a woman in her sixties or seventies with alopecia areata. Some clones in this sample may be carry-over from other donors' samples. Each CDR3 is given without its conserved first and last residue. The order of the fields is V gene, J gene, clone size, CDR3 protein. Clone sizes are given selectively: once, few, many, or a class where the clone is expanded.

V: TRBV2
J: TRBJ2-7
size: -
CDR3: ASEGTRAREQY

V: TRBV11-2
J: TRBJ2-2
size: few
CDR3: ASSLQGANTGELF

V: TRBV3-1
J: TRBJ2-7
size: few
CDR3: ASSQTLGEQY

V: TRBV19
J: TRBJ2-1
size: many
CDR3: ASSRVGQASYNEQF

V: TRBV3-1
J: TRBJ2-1
size: -
CDR3: ASSQDTGIYNEQF

V: TRBV5-5
J: TRBJ2-7
size: -
CDR3: ASSTGDSVYEQY

V: TRBV6-1
J: TRBJ2-1
size: -
CDR3: ASRGQGSSYNEQF

V: TRBV5-8
J: TRBJ2-1
size: -
CDR3: ASSLRAGTGDYNEQF

V: TRBV18
J: TRBJ2-7
size: -
CDR3: ASSPLRDSPSYEQY

V: TRBV13
J: TRBJ2-4
size: many
CDR3: ASSRGTGGAKNIQY

V: TRBV19
J: TRBJ1-1
size: many
CDR3: ASSIVRRAPGTEAF

V: TRBV29-1
J: TRBJ2-3
size: many
CDR3: SVAGTRSTTQY

V: TRBV6-1
J: TRBJ1-1
size: -
CDR3: ASSEGSDTEAF

V: TRBV19
J: TRBJ2-3
size: -
CDR3: ASRSSAGVTQY

V: TRBV28
J: TRBJ2-7
size: many
CDR3: ASSSSDRVGGEQY

V: TRBV13
J: TRBJ1-3
size: few
CDR3: ASSKYRADSGNTIY

V: TRBV20-1
J: TRBJ2-1
size: -
CDR3: SARATSGQF

V: TRBV20-1
J: TRBJ1-1
size: few
CDR3: SASLPGGVTEAF

V: TRBV20-1
J: TRBJ1-2
size: -
CDR3: SAKTGGFSYGYT

V: TRBV18
J: TRBJ2-1
size: -
CDR3: ASSPGINEQF

V: TRBV7-6
J: TRBJ2-7
size: many
CDR3: ASSSFPPGQPLGEGAEQY

V: TRBV6-5
J: TRBJ2-5
size: -
CDR3: ATESQAGLTQY

V: TRBV3-1
J: TRBJ2-1
size: many
CDR3: ASRGLAGEQF

V: TRBV7-2
J: TRBJ1-1
size: many
CDR3: ASSRTLNEAF

V: TRBV7-2
J: TRBJ2-3
size: many
CDR3: ASRPRTSGAPDTQY

V: TRBV3-1
J: TRBJ1-2
size: many
CDR3: ASSRILTGGSYGYT

V: TRBV12-3/TRBV12-4
J: TRBJ1-3
size: few
CDR3: AYSREFAGNTIY

V: TRBV7-3
J: TRBJ2-5
size: few
CDR3: ASSPLGASETQY

V: TRBV10-2
J: TRBJ1-5
size: many
CDR3: ASSARGQGISYSNQPQH

V: TRBV12-3/TRBV12-4
J: TRBJ1-4
size: -
CDR3: ASSSQSNEKLF

V: TRBV7-3
J: TRBJ2-3
size: few
CDR3: ASSSLRGGRGSQY

V: TRBV19
J: TRBJ2-3
size: few
CDR3: ASSIEGRVNLDTQY

V: TRBV6-6
J: TRBJ2-2
size: few
CDR3: NSGGPSGELF

V: TRBV7-8
J: TRBJ2-7
size: many
CDR3: ASSLVGTGGEQY

V: TRBV30
J: TRBJ2-1
size: many
CDR3: AWSVRNYNEQF

V: TRBV5-1
J: TRBJ2-1
size: -
CDR3: ASSLGGDPYNEQF

V: TRBV7-8
J: TRBJ1-3
size: many
CDR3: ASSPRGQGASGNTIY

V: TRBV6-1
J: TRBJ1-5
size: many
CDR3: ASSDPTGSNLNQPQH

V: TRBV4-1
J: TRBJ2-5
size: few
CDR3: ASSQGTHRLAGGRETQY

V: TRBV9
J: TRBJ1-5
size: many
CDR3: ASSVADHQPQH

V: TRBV5-4
J: TRBJ1-4
size: many
CDR3: ASSLRGAAIEKLF

V: TRBV7-8
J: TRBJ1-6
size: many
CDR3: ASSRAVTAPSLH

V: TRBV4-1
J: TRBJ1-2
size: many
CDR3: ASSQGYTDGYT

V: TRBV3-1
J: TRBJ2-7
size: -
CDR3: VSSPLGTGLWQY

V: TRBV12-3/TRBV12-4
J: TRBJ1-5
size: -
CDR3: ASSSERPDQPQH

V: TRBV6-6
J: TRBJ2-2
size: many
CDR3: ASSTRQGDTGELF

V: TRBV14
J: TRBJ2-1
size: many
CDR3: ASSQMPPWVTEQF

V: TRBV27
J: TRBJ1-1
size: many
CDR3: ASSLANTMNTEAF

V: TRBV7-7
J: TRBJ2-2
size: -
CDR3: ASSPQNPANTRELF

V: TRBV6-6
J: TRBJ1-4
size: many
CDR3: ASRGLGQGHEKLF

V: TRBV7-2
J: TRBJ1-3
size: many
CDR3: ASSLGRVRAGNTIY

V: TRBV11-2
J: TRBJ2-1
size: many
CDR3: ASSLVVQGGYNEQF

V: TRBV5-1
J: TRBJ1-3
size: many
CDR3: ASSLVADPGNTIY

V: TRBV6-1
J: TRBJ1-5
size: many
CDR3: ASSEPVGQRH

V: TRBV5-1
J: TRBJ2-5
size: -
CDR3: ASSRTSGGLQETQY

V: TRBV7-2
J: TRBJ1-2
size: many
CDR3: ASSLELGAANYGYT

V: TRBV5-1
J: TRBJ1-1
size: many
CDR3: ASSRGQGVEAF

V: TRBV6-5
J: TRBJ2-7
size: many
CDR3: ASSYSKQGAYEQY